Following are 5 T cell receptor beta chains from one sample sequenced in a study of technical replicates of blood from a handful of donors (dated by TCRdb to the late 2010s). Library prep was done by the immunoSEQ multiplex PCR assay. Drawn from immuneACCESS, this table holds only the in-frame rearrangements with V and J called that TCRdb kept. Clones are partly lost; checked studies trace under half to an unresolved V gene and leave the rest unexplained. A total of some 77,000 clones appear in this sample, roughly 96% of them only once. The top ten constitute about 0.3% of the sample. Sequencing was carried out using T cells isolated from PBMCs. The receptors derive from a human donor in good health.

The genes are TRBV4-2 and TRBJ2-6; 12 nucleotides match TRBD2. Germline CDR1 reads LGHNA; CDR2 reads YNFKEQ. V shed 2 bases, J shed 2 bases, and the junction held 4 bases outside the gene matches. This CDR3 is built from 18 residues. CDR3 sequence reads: CASSQPTSGSTGANVLTF. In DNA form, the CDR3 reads TGTGCCAGCAGCCAACCGACTAGCGGGAGTACTGGGGCCAACGTCCTGACTTTC.

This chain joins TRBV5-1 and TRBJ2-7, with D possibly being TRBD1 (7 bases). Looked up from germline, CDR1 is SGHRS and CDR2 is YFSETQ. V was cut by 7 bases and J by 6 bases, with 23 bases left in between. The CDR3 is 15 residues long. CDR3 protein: CASFFFPEGAGEQYF. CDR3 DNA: TGCGCCAGCTTCTTCTTTCCGGAGGGGGCTGGCGAGCAGTACTTC.

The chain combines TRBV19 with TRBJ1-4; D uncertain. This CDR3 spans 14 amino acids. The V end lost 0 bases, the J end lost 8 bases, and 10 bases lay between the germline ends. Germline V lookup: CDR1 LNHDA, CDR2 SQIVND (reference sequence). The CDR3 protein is CASSIDVQREKLFF. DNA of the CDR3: TGTGCCAGTAGTATAGATGTACAGAGAGAAAAACTGTTTTTT.

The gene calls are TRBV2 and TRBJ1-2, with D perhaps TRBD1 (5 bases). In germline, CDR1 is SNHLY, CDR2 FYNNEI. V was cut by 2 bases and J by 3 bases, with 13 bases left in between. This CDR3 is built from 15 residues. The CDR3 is CASSENPGPYYGYTF. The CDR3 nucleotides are TGTGCCAGCAGTGAAAACCCAGGGCCCTACTATGGCTACACCTTC.

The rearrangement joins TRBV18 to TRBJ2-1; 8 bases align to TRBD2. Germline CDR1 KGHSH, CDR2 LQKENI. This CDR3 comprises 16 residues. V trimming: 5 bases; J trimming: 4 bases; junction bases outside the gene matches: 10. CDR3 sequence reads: CASSVPRTSRYNEQFF. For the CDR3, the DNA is TGTGCCAGCTCAGTACCTAGGACTAGCAGGTACAATGAGCAGTTCTTC.